This T cell receptor beta chain emerged from a study of blood T cell repertoires in COVID-19. Study as a whole: There were acute and convalescent COVID-19 samples, and they came from the United States, Italy and Spain. T cells, B-cell-depleted T cells, or PBMCs supplied cDNA or gDNA.

Germline V gives CDR1 KGHSH, CDR2 LQKENI. The V gene end was trimmed by 2 bases and the J gene end by 5 bases; junction bases not matched to a gene: 11. CDR3 length: 16 residues. As handled by the study authors: It was from reference gene primer amplification that nucleated cell counts were estimated. The table came from immunoSEQ multiplex PCR; TCRdb's copy has only in-frame clones and leaves some out. That table furnishes V, J and clone size, whereas the DNA furnished D and trimming. This table holds roughly 120,000 clones, approximately 85% found once. This clone was recorded once. This receptor was obtained from a human donor in a cohort sampled during active COVID-19. The source material was peripheral blood. The V call is TRBV18, the J call TRBJ1-2; TRBD1 agrees at 7 bases. CDR3 in amino acids: CASSPIGTEIMYGYTF. CDR3 bases: TGTGCCAGCTCACCAATTGGGACAGAGATTATGTATGGCTACACCTTC.